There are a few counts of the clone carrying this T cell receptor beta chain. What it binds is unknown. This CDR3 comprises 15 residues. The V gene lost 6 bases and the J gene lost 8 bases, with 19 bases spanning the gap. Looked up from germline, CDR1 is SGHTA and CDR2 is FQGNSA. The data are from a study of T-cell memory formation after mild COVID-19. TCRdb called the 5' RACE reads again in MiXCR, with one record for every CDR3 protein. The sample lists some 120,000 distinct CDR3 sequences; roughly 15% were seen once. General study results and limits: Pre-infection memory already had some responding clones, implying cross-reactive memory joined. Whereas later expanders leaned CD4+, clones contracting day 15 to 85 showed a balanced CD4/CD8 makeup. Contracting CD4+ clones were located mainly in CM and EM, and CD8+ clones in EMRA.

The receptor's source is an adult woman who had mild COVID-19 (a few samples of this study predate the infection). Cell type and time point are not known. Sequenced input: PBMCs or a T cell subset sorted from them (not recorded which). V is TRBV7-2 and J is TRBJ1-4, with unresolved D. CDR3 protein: CASSSNQAVGEKLFF. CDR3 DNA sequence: TGTGCCAGCAGTTCCAACCAGGCGGTGGGGGAAAAACTGTTTTTT.